This T cell receptor (beta chain) originates from a study of early T cells in non-severe SARS-CoV-2 infection. MiXCR, run by TCRdb on the 5' RACE reads, gives a single entry per CDR3 protein. The table records 45,000 to 55,000 distinct CDR3 sequences, 7.7% of them present only once. CDR3 length: 15 amino acids. The ends were cut back, 0 bases at V and 2 bases at J, with 11 bases in the middle. Germline lookup yields CDR1 LGHDT and CDR2 YNNKEL (reference sequence). The chain couples TRBV3-1 to TRBJ2-7; D tentatively fits TRBD1 or TRBD2 (5 bases each). This clonotype was sampled from an adult who was a healthcare worker with PCR-confirmed SARS-CoV-2 infection or an uninfected control (not recorded which). Sequenced sample: whole blood. CDR3 residues: CASSQDRGAAYEQYF. The CDR3 coding sequence is TGTGCCAGCAGCCAAGATCGAGGGGCCGCCTACGAGCAGTACTTC.